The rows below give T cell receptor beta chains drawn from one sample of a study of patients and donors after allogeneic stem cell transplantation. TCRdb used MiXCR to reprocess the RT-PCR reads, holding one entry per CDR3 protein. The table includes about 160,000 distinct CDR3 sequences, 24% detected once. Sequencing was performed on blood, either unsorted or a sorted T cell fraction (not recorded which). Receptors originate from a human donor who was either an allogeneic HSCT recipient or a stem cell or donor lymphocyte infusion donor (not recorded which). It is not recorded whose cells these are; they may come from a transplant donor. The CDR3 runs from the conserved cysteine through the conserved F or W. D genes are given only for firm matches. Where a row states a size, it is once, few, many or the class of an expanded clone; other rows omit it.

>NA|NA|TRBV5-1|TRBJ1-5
CASSEGLAGGTDTQHF
TGCGCCAGCAGCGAGGGACTAGCGGGGGGCACAGATACGCAGCATTTT
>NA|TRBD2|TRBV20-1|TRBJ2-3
CSATLAGVPDTQYF
TGCAGTGCAACACTAGCGGGAGTCCCGGATACGCAGTATTTT
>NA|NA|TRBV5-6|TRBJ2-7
CASSWEGNEQYF
TGTGCCAGCAGCTGGGAAGGGAACGAGCAGTACTTC
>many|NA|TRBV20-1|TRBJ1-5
CSASPGPNQPQHF
TGCAGTGCTTCCCCGGGGCCGAATCAGCCCCAGCATTTT
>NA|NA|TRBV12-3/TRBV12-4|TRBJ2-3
CASSPRGGDTQYF
TGTGCCAGCAGCCCCCGCGGAGGGGATACGCAGTATTTT
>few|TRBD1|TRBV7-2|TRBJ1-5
CASSWRSGQGTNQPQHF
TGTGCCAGCAGCTGGCGTTCGGGACAGGGGACCAATCAGCCCCAGCATTTT
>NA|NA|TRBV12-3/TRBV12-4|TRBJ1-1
CASSSEGGRTEAFF
TGTGCCAGCAGTTCGGAGGGCGGGAGGACTGAAGCTTTCTTT
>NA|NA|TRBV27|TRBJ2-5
CASSPWAGGETQYF
TGTGCCAGCAGCCCTTGGGCTGGAGGAGAGACCCAGTACTTC
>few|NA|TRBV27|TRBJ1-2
CASSLNGDIGYTF
TGTGCCAGCAGTTTAAACGGGGACATCGGCTACACCTTC
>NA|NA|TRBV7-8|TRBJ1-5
CASSLGGVPGKPQHF
TGTGCCAGCAGCTTAGGTGGGGTTCCGGGGAAGCCCCAGCATTTT
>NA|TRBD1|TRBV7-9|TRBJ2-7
CASGPPGQNYEQYF
TGTGCCAGCGGACCGCCGGGACAGAACTACGAGCAGTACTTC
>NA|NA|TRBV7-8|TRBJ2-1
CASRLEVWGKDYSYNEQFF
TGTGCCAGCCGATTAGAAGTATGGGGTAAGGACTACTCCTACAATGAGCAGTTCTTC
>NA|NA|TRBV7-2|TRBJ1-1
CASSLVYGFTEAFF
TGTGCCAGCAGCTTAGTTTACGGGTTTACTGAAGCTTTCTTT
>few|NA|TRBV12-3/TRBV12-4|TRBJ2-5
CASSFGGQEETQYF
TGTGCCAGCAGTTTCGGCGGGCAAGAAGAGACCCAGTACTTC
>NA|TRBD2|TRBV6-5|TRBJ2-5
CASMVSSGNQETQYF
TGTGCCAGCATGGTTTCTAGCGGGAACCAAGAGACCCAGTACTTC
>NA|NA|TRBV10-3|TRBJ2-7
CAISEIQESYEQYF
TGTGCCATCAGTGAGATACAGGAATCCTACGAGCAGTACTTC
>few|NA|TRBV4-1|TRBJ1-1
CASSQDALALNTEAFF
TGCGCCAGCAGCCAAGATGCTCTAGCTTTGAACACTGAAGCTTTCTTT
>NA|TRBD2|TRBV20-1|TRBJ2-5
CSVLGAGLAVQETQYF
TGCAGTGTCCTGGGGGCGGGACTAGCGGTCCAAGAGACCCAGTACTTC
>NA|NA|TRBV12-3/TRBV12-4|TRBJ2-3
CASSSFSGTQYF
TGTGCCAGCAGTTCCTTCTCGGGTACGCAGTATTTT
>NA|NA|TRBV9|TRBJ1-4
CASSSRVREKLFF
TGTGCCAGCAGCTCACGGGTCCGTGAAAAACTGTTTTTT
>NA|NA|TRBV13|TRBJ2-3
CASSERRTNTDTQYF
TGTGCCAGCAGCGAGCGGCGCACAAACACAGATACGCAGTATTTT
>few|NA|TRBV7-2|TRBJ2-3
CASSFRLTSTDTQYF
TGTGCCAGCAGCTTCCGACTAACCAGCACAGATACGCAGTATTTT
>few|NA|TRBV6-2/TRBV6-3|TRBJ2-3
CASSYISGSGTDTQYF
TGTGCCAGCAGCTACATTTCGGGATCTGGGACAGATACGCAGTATTTT
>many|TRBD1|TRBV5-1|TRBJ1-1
CASSIDRETEAFF
TGCGCCAGCAGCATAGACAGGGAGACTGAAGCTTTCTTT
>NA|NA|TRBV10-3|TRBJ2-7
CAISDPQAARYEQYF
TGTGCCATCAGTGACCCACAGGCGGCCCGGTACGAGCAGTACTTC
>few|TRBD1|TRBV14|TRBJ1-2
CASSQVRGARDPYGYTF
TGTGCCAGCAGCCAAGTCAGGGGGGCACGAGATCCCTATGGCTACACCTTC
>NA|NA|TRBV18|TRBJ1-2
CASSPTVTNYGYTF
TGTGCCAGCTCACCGACAGTAACGAACTATGGCTACACCTTC
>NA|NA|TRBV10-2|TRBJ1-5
CASSESDPGVQPQHF
TGCGCCAGCAGTGAGTCGGACCCTGGGGTGCAGCCCCAGCATTTT
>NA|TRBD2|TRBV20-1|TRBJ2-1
CSADSGPAYNEQFF
TGCAGTGCTGATAGCGGGCCGGCCTACAATGAGCAGTTCTTC
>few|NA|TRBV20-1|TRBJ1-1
CSARVTQGWNTEAFF
TGCAGTGCTAGAGTAACCCAGGGGTGGAACACTGAAGCTTTCTTT
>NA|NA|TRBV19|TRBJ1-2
CASSSSGTLEGGYTF
TGTGCCAGTAGTTCGTCCGGGACCCTCGAGGGCGGCTACACCTTC
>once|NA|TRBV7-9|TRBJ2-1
CASSTQYNEQFF
TGTGCCAGCAGTACACAGTACAATGAGCAGTTCTTC
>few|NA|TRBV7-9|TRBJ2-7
CASSFQAYEQYF
TGTGCCAGCTCCTTTCAGGCTTACGAGCAGTACTTC
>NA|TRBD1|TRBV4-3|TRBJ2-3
CASSQGQGRTDTQYF
TGCGCCAGCAGCCAGGGACAGGGTAGGACAGATACGCAGTATTTT
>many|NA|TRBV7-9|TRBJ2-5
CASSEGSPETQYF
TGTGCCAGCAGCGAGGGATCCCCGGAGACCCAGTACTTC
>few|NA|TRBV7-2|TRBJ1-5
CASSLAGALQPQHF
TGTGCCAGCAGCTTAGCGGGGGCTCTTCAGCCCCAGCATTTT
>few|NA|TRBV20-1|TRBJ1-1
CSARDRWGEAFF
TGCAGTGCTAGAGATCGGTGGGGGGAAGCTTTCTTT
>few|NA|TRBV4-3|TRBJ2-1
CASSQTTYSSYNEQFF
TGCGCCAGCAGCCAAACGACTTACAGCTCCTACAATGAGCAGTTCTTC
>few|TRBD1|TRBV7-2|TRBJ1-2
CASSALRTGEAYGYTF
TGTGCCAGCAGCGCCCTCCGGACAGGCGAAGCATATGGCTACACCTTC
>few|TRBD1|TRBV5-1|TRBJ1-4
CASSFQGQGSTTNEKLFF
TGCGCCAGCAGCTTCCAAGGACAGGGTTCGACGACTAATGAAAAACTGTTTTTT
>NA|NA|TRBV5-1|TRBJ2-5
CASSLEGLWRETQYF
TGCGCCAGCAGCTTGGAAGGTTTGTGGAGAGAGACCCAGTACTTC
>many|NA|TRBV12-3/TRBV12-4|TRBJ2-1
CASSFGEQFF
TGTGCCAGCAGCTTTGGAGAGCAGTTCTTC
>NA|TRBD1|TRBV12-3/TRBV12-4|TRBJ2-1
CASSWDSGVSYNEQFF
TGTGCCAGCAGTTGGGACAGCGGAGTATCCTACAATGAGCAGTTCTTC
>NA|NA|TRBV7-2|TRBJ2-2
CASSLVWGTGELFF
TGTGCCAGCAGCTTAGTGTGGGGAACCGGGGAGCTGTTTTTT
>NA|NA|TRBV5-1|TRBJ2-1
CASSTVTDRYNEQFF
TGCGCCAGCAGCACCGTTACCGACAGGTACAATGAGCAGTTCTTC
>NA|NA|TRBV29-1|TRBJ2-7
CSVVIGTSSYEQYF
TGCAGCGTTGTGATCGGGACAAGCTCCTACGAGCAGTACTTC